This T cell receptor (beta chain) emerged from a study of blood T cell repertoires in COVID-19. For the study at large: Specimens from acute and convalescent COVID-19 originated in the United States, Italy and Spain.

Generated by immunoSEQ multiplex PCR, the TCRdb table keeps only in-frame clones and is missing some. The profile shows a few hundred thousand clones, approximately 81% of them singletons. Deletions cut 5 bases from V and 0 bases from J, with 15 bases between. The germline gives CDR1 SGHTA, CDR2 FQGNSA. CDR3 length: 16 amino acids. V and J are TRBV7-2 and TRBJ2-3, with D possibly being TRBD2 (6 bases). This TCR was recovered from a woman of 80 years or more with acute or convalescent COVID-19. Sequences were obtained from peripheral blood. CDR3 sequence (DNA): TGTGCCAGCAGCCTTCTACGAGGGACTAGCACAGATACGCAGTATTTT. This codes for CASSLLRGTSTDTQYF.